This T cell receptor (beta chain) appears in the sequencing data of a study of CD8 T cells in ankylosing spondylitis. Study findings and constraints: The authors reported significant enrichment of disease-linked clones in matched ankylosing spondylitis synovial fluid. Characteristic of ankylosing spondylitis blood, it appeared, was a TCR beta motif comprising roughly eight highly homologous variants.

Scientists made TCR beta libraries using quantitative 5'-RACE with molecular barcodes. From the 5' RACE reads, TCRdb called clonotypes with MiXCR, one entry per CDR3 protein. The table lists hundreds of thousands of distinct CDR3 sequences, roughly 13% of them singletons, with around 6.8% in the top ten. Comments on this clonotype: Antigen: not known.

V lost 4 bases to trimming and J lost 0 bases; unmatched junction nucleotides: 15. The CDR3 has 20 residues. Germline V lookup: CDR1 SGHAT, CDR2 FQNNGV. The sequenced material came from blood, either unsorted or a sorted T cell fraction (not recorded which). This sequence was found in a male donor with ankylosing spondylitis. The chain recombines TRBV11-2 with TRBJ2-1; 10 bases align to TRBD2. The CDR3 reads CASSSTSGIVWSHSYNEQFF. CDR3 DNA sequence: TGTGCCAGCAGCTCCACTAGCGGGATCGTGTGGAGTCACTCCTACAATGAGCAGTTCTTC.